The next 18 T cell receptor beta chains were all read from a single sample in a study of blood T cell repertoires in COVID-19. Clones were sequenced by immunoSEQ multiplex PCR, and TCRdb holds only the in-frame ones, with some missing. The sample contains some 90,000 clones, around 90% of which appear only once. The sequencing sample was made of peripheral blood. The receptors derive from a woman in her sixties or seventies with COVID-19, enrolled during active disease.

This clone was detected once. The rearrangement links TRBV29-1 to TRBJ2-3; D call uncertain. CDR1 and CDR2 (germline): SQVTM, ANQGSEA. Deletions cut 6 bases from V and 1 base from J, with 14 bases between. CDR3 length equals 14 residues. The CDR3 loop reads CSVQYVPGTDTQYF. The DNA of the CDR3 is TGCAGCGTGCAATATGTTCCGGGCACAGATACGCAGTATTTT.

CDR3 nucleotides: TGCGCCAGCAGCTGGGCACCGCTGAACACTGAAGCTTTCTTT. It translates to CASSWAPLNTEAFF. The J gene is TRBJ1-1, the V gene TRBV5-1; no clear D. The germline V gene encodes CDR1 SGHRS and CDR2 YFSETQ. V lost 3 bases to trimming and J lost 0 bases, with 9 bases between them. The CDR3 consists of 14 residues.

This rearrangement joins TRBV6-6 to TRBJ1-6; D remains unclear. Trimming cost V 5 bases and J 1 base, with 18 bases left between them. Germline V gene data show CDR1 as MNHNY and CDR2 as SVGAGI (reference sequence). CDR3 length equals 18 residues. CDR3 in amino acids: CASSPTPLAGSYNSPLHF. The CDR3 bases are TGTGCCAGCAGTCCGACTCCCTTGGCGGGGTCCTATAATTCACCCCTCCACTTT.

The chain couples TRBV7-2 to TRBJ1-5; D is possibly TRBD1 (5 bases). Germline assignment: CDR1 SGHTA and CDR2 FQGNSA. V lost 5 bases, J lost 6 bases, and 17 bases lay in between. The CDR3 extends over 15 amino acids. Here the CDR3 reads CASSTGPAPSQPQHF. CDR3 nucleotide sequence: TGTGCCAGCAGCACAGGACCGGCCCCCAGTCAGCCCCAGCATTTT.

The chain employs TRBV6-2 or TRBV6-3 and TRBJ2-5; possibly TRBD2 for D (7 bases). Germline-derived CDR1 and CDR2 are MNHEY and SVGEGT. This CDR3 is 16 amino acids long. Trimming cost V 5 bases and J 1 base, with 17 bases left between them. CDR3 coding DNA: TGTGCCAGCAGTAGGCCGGCGGGGGCAACCCAAGAGACCCAGTACTTC. This encodes CASSRPAGATQETQYF.

This sequence joins TRBV10-2 and TRBJ1-2, with 7 bases aligning to TRBD1. The CDR3 has 16 amino acids. Trimming removed 4 bases from V and 4 bases from J; junction bases left unmatched: 12. Germline V lookup: CDR1 WSHSY, CDR2 SAAADI. The CDR3: CASSGDRVGRVYGYTF. In DNA form, the CDR3 reads TGCGCCAGCAGTGGCGACAGGGTGGGCAGAGTCTATGGCTACACCTTC.

V usage is TRBV28 and J usage is TRBJ1-2; D remains ambiguous. From germline, CDR1 is MDHEN and CDR2 SYDVKM. V lost 9 bases, J lost 3 bases, and 17 bases lay in between. The length of the CDR3 is 14 residues. The CDR3 nucleotides read TGTGCCAGACTACCAACCACTCGCGACTATGGCTACACCTTC. It is translated as CARLPTTRDYGYTF.

The chain is built from TRBV9 and TRBJ2-3; the match to TRBD1 covers 7 bases. The J segment lost 2 bases and the V segment lost 3 bases, leaving 6 bases of the junction unmatched. Germline values: CDR1 SGDLS, CDR2 YYNGEE. The CDR3 runs to 15 residues. The DNA for the CDR3 is TGTGCCAGCAGCGGCACCAGGGGGACCACAGATACGCAGTATTTT. Amino acid sequence: CASSGTRGTTDTQYF.

The V call is TRBV27, the J call TRBJ1-6, with D tentatively TRBD1 (6 bases). The CDR3 consists of 14 residues. Germline V gene sequence: CDR1 MNHEY, CDR2 SMNVEV (reference sequence). V was clipped by 4 bases and J by 11 bases, with 15 bases between them. The CDR3 sequence: CASSSGGPRTPLHF. CDR3 nucleotide sequence: TGTGCCAGCAGTTCGGGGGGCCCTCGAACACCCCTCCACTTT.

V usage is TRBV5-1 and J usage is TRBJ1-2; 8 nucleotides line up with TRBD1. Per the germline V gene, CDR1 is SGHRS and CDR2 is YFSETQ. The CDR3 length is 15 residues. Trimming took 0 bases from V and 0 from J; bases not matched to a gene: 1. CDR3 nucleotide sequence: TGCGCCAGCAGCTTGGGGACAGGGACTAACTATGGCTACACCTTC. It is translated as CASSLGTGTNYGYTF.

In its sample, this clone was seen once. This rearrangement joins TRBV5-1 to TRBJ1-1; 9 bases are a match to TRBD1. CDR1 and CDR2 (germline): SGHRS, YFSETQ. The CDR3 consists of 15 residues. After removal of 3 bases from V and 0 bases from J, the junction contained 3 bases not matched to a gene. The CDR3 coding sequence is TGCGCCAGCAGCTCCGGACAGGGGTTGAACACTGAAGCTTTCTTT. Translated, it gives CASSSGQGLNTEAFF.

The chain employs TRBV7-6 and TRBJ1-4, with D tentatively TRBD1 (5 bases). The CDR3 spans 17 residues. The V and J ends lost 5 bases and 0 bases respectively, with 16 bases between them. Germline CDR1 is SGHVS and CDR2 is FNYEAQ. The CDR3 loop reads CASSLRASSATNEKLFF. Here the CDR3 DNA reads TGTGCCAGCAGCCTCAGGGCTTCCTCAGCAACTAATGAAAAACTGTTTTTT.

The CDR3 DNA reads as TGTGCCAGCAGCTTACTGGACATAAACACCGGGGAGCTGTTTTTT. It specifies CASSLLDINTGELFF. This rearrangement joins TRBV7-6 to TRBJ2-2; possible D gene TRBD1, 5 bases. The CDR3 runs 15 residues. Germline-derived CDR1 and CDR2 are SGHVS and FNYEAQ. Trimming pared 2 bases from V and 2 bases from J, leaving 9 bases between.

The table lists this clone with a count of one. This chain joins TRBV5-1 and TRBJ2-7; 9 bases map to TRBD1. Germline lookup yields CDR1 SGHRS and CDR2 YFSETQ. The CDR3 runs 16 residues. Trimming at V came to 0 bases and at J to 3 bases, leaving 7 bases not matched to a gene. CDR3 loop: CASSLGGTGPIYEQYF. CDR3 bases: TGCGCCAGCAGCTTGGGCGGGACAGGGCCGATCTACGAGCAGTACTTC.

The chain is built from TRBV6-5 and TRBJ2-5; the D gene is possibly TRBD1 (6 bases). The length of the CDR3 is 14 residues. CDR1 and CDR2 from the germline V gene are MNHEY and SVGAGI. V lost 6 bases, J lost 5 bases, and 16 bases lay in between. This CDR3 reads CASRQIQGKETQYF. For the CDR3, the DNA is TGTGCCAGCAGACAAATACAGGGAAAGGAGACCCAGTACTTC.

V usage is TRBV19 and J usage is TRBJ2-7, with 9 bases lining up with TRBD2. The CDR3 runs to 15 residues. The V and J ends lost 6 bases and 2 bases, in that order; junction bases with no gene match: 8. Per germline, CDR1 LNHDA and CDR2 SQIVND (reference sequence). The CDR3 reads CASRGQRGATYEQYF. The DNA for the CDR3 is TGTGCCAGTAGAGGACAGCGGGGGGCTACCTACGAGCAGTACTTC.

The V and J genes are TRBV7-2 and TRBJ2-3, with 9 nucleotides matching TRBD1. Germline-derived CDR1 and CDR2 are SGHTA and FQGNSA. The ends lost 5 bases at V and 8 bases at J; junction bases unmatched: 8. CDR3 length: 14 amino acids. This CDR3 reads CASSPRTGEGTQYF. DNA of the CDR3: TGTGCCAGCAGCCCTCGGACAGGGGAAGGTACGCAGTATTTT.

V usage is TRBV7-8 and J usage is TRBJ2-3; perhaps TRBD1 as D (5 bases). In germline, CDR1 is SGHVS, CDR2 FQNEAQ. This CDR3 contains 12 residues. Trimming pared 5 bases from V and 4 bases from J, leaving 7 bases between. CDR3: CASSRQSDTQYF. For the CDR3, the DNA is TGTGCCAGCAGCCGACAGTCAGATACGCAGTATTTT.